This T cell receptor (beta chain) originates from a study of blood T cells in healthy people across ages. Study-wide results and caveats: Per-million-T-cell TCR beta diversity fell roughly linearly with age.

Sample-barcoded 5' priming and a J-beta primer mix drove a second PCR of roughly 6 to 12 cycles. TCRdb analysed the 5' RACE reads with MiXCR anew, one entry per CDR3 protein. The profile shows more than 700,000 distinct CDR3 sequences, 46% of them singletons. Worth noting for this clonotype: Its matching antigen is unknown.

Trimming took 2 bases from V and 0 from J, leaving 12 bases between them. CDR3 length: 16 amino acids. CDR1 and CDR2 from the germline V gene are SEHNR and FQNEAQ (reference sequence). Isolation recovered at least 7 million PBMCs from every sample. Per sample, at least 5.5 micrograms of total RNA were extracted. This chain uses TRBV7-9 with TRBJ2-3; tentatively, D is TRBD2 (6 bases). Material for sequencing was blood. This clonotype originated in a man at least 80 years old in good health. The CDR3 sequence is CASSLKLSGSTDTQYF. CDR3 DNA sequence: TGTGCCAGCAGCTTAAAGTTGAGCGGGAGCACAGATACGCAGTATTTT. The full variable domain, rest sourced from reference TRBV7-9 and TRBJ2-3, is DTGVSQNPRHKITKRGQNVTFRCDPISEHNRLYWYRQTLGQGPEFLTYFQNEAQLEKSRLLSDRFSAERPKGSFSTLEIQRTEQGDSAMYLCASSLKLSGSTDTQYFGPGTRLTVL.